One sample yielded the 15 T cell receptor beta chains listed below, sequenced in a study of Graves' ophthalmopathy and Graves' hyperthyroidism. The TCR beta CDR3 regions underwent amplification from RNA transcripts. The workflow started with a first-round RT-PCR run with HTBI primers and then moved on to a second-round multiplex PCR. A single record per CDR3 protein comes from TCRdb applying MiXCR to the multiplex PCR reads. The repertoire includes hundreds of thousands of distinct CDR3 sequences, approximately 40% of them detected once, and 44% sits in the top ten. Sequenced: peripheral blood. The origin of the receptors is an adult man with Graves' ophthalmopathy.

The table lists this clonotype with a few counts. The rearrangement joins TRBV10-3 to TRBJ1-2, with 10 bases that match TRBD1. Trimming cost V 0 bases and J 0 bases; bases outside gene matches: 10. This CDR3 has 19 residues. Germline V lookup: CDR1 ENHRY, CDR2 SYGVKD. The CDR3 region is CAISESAPGQGTSNYGYTF. The DNA of the CDR3 is TGTGCCATCAGTGAGTCCGCTCCGGGACAGGGGACTTCTAACTATGGCTACACCTTC.

Ten or more counts support this clonotype. The DNA for the CDR3 is TGTGCCAGCAGCTTACGACAGGCCACCGGGGAGCTGTTTTTT. Translating it yields CASSLRQATGELFF. J is TRBJ2-2 and V is TRBV7-9; TRBD1 is a possible D gene (6 bases). The CDR3 is made up of 14 amino acids. Germline loops: CDR1 SEHNR, CDR2 FQNEAQ (reference sequence). V lost 2 bases and J 4 bases, leaving 8 bases between the germline ends. The complete variable domain, with remaining parts taken from reference TRBV7-9 and TRBJ2-2, reads DTGVSQNPRHKITKRGQNVTFRCDPISEHNRLYWYRQTLGQGPEFLTYFQNEAQLEKSRLLSDRFSAERPKGSFSTLEIQRTEQGDSAMYLCASSLRQATGELFFGEGSRLTVL.

The CDR3 DNA follows: TGTGCCAGCATACTGACACAAACTCCAGGGGCCAACGTCCTGACTTTC. It encodes CASILTQTPGANVLTF. J is TRBJ2-6 and V is TRBV13, with D hard to call. CDR3 size: 16 residues. With 7 bases removed from V and 4 bases from J, the gap between germline ends came to 17 bases. Germline assignment: CDR1 PRHDT and CDR2 FYEKMQ (reference sequence). The entire variable domain, with the rest obtained from reference TRBV13 and TRBJ2-6, is as follows: AAGVIQSPRHLIKEKRETATLKCYPIPRHDTVYWYQQGPGQDPQFLISFYEKMQSDKGSIPDRFSAQQFSDYHSELNMSSLELGDSALYFCASILTQTPGANVLTFGAGSRLTVL.

V usage is TRBV7-2 and J usage is TRBJ2-7; 10 bases fit TRBD2. Germline CDR1 is SGHTA and CDR2 is FQGNSA. V dropped 1 base and J dropped 9; count of bases not matched to a gene: 6. The CDR3 covers 14 residues. The CDR3 sequence: CASSLDPGTSAQYF. CDR3 coding DNA: TGTGCCAGCAGCTTAGACCCCGGGACTAGCGCGCAGTACTTC.

This clonotype was counted once. The rearrangement links TRBV15 to TRBJ1-1; 10 positions agree with TRBD1. The CDR3 runs 14 residues. Germline values: CDR1 LNHNV, CDR2 YYDKDF (reference sequence). The CDR3 nucleotides read TGTGCTCGCGGGGACAGGGGCCAGGGTACTGAAGCTTTCTTT. Residues: CARGDRGQGTEAFF.

The rearrangement links TRBV25-1 to TRBJ1-2; 9 bases agree with TRBD1. V lost 5 bases and J lost 4; bases outside the gene matches: 8. The CDR3 has 15 amino acids. Germline assignment: CDR1 MGHDK and CDR2 SYGVNS. CDR3 sequence (DNA): TGTGCCAGCAGTAATACCGGGACAGGGCTCTATGGCTACACCTTC. It codes for CASSNTGTGLYGYTF.

At least ten counts were recorded for this clonotype. The J gene is TRBJ1-2, the V gene TRBV9; no reliable D call. Germline V lookup: CDR1 SGDLS, CDR2 YYNGEE. The V end lost 4 bases, the J end lost 4 bases, and 8 bases lay between the germline ends. The CDR3 length is 12 residues. DNA for the CDR3: TGTGCCAGCAGCCCGGGCCTCTATGGCTACACCTTC. Amino acid sequence: CASSPGLYGYTF.

About this clonotype itself: One end of the junction fails to match germline, which may point to a read error. The V and J genes are TRBV10-3 and TRBJ1-4; the D is unclear. The CDR3 sequence is 15 residues long. Germline-derived CDR1 and CDR2 are ENHRY and SYGVKD. CDR3 loop: CASSYLRRKDEKLFF. The DNA for the CDR3 is TGTGCCAGCAGTTACTTGCGGAGGAAAGACGAAAAACTGTTTTTT.

In its sample, this clonotype was seen a few times. This chain joins TRBV12-3 or TRBV12-4 and TRBJ2-6, with D maybe TRBD1 (6 bases). The CDR3 has 15 amino acids. Between the trimmed V and J ends, which lost 2 bases and 3 bases, there was a span of 8 bases. The CDR3 is CASSLRGNGANVLTF. The CDR3 bases are TGTGCCAGCAGTTTAAGGGGGAATGGGGCCAACGTCCTGACTTTC.

The V call is TRBV13, the J call TRBJ1-1, with D uncertain. V lost 6 bases to trimming and J lost 7 bases, with 15 bases between them. The CDR3 is 13 amino acids. Germline assignment: CDR1 PRHDT and CDR2 FYEKMQ (reference sequence). In DNA, the CDR3 is TGTGCCAGCAGGTCAGGAAGTGATGGTGAAGCTTTCTTT. Amino acid sequence: CASRSGSDGEAFF. The whole variable domain, remainder taken from reference TRBV13 and TRBJ1-1, is AAGVIQSPRHLIKEKRETATLKCYPIPRHDTVYWYQQGPGQDPQFLISFYEKMQSDKGSIPDRFSAQQFSDYHSELNMSSLELGDSALYFCASRSGSDGEAFFGQGTRLTVV.

A word on this clonotype: One end of the junction is discordant with germline, which a read error may explain. This chain uses TRBV7-2 with TRBJ1-2; D not certain. Germline V gene data show CDR1 as SGHTA and CDR2 as FQGNSA. The CDR3 spans 14 residues. The CDR3 region is CARSLAPSVDGYTF. DNA for the CDR3: TGTGCCCGCAGCTTGGCCCCCTCGGTAGATGGCTACACCTTC.

The chain combines TRBV20-1 with TRBJ1-1; no clear D gene. The CDR3 runs 15 residues. Deletions cut 5 bases from V and 0 bases from J, with 16 bases between. The germline gives CDR1 DFQATT, CDR2 SNEGSKA (reference sequence). For the CDR3, the DNA is TGCAGTGCTTCTTACAGTTTATCCATGAACACTGAAGCTTTCTTT. It codes for CSASYSLSMNTEAFF.

The chain employs TRBV7-9 and TRBJ2-3, with TRBD1 matching over 8 bases. The V segment lost 10 bases and the J segment 1 base; nucleotides outside the gene matches: 1. The CDR3 is made up of 12 amino acids. Germline loops: CDR1 SEHNR, CDR2 FQNEAQ (reference sequence). The CDR3 nucleotides read TGTGCCACGGACAGGGGCACAGATACGCAGTATTTT. Residues: CATDRGTDTQYF.

The sample holds many counts of this clonotype. The chain employs TRBV7-9 and TRBJ2-7; D is ambiguous. Per the germline V gene, CDR1 is SEHNR and CDR2 is FQNEAQ (reference sequence). V dropped 1 base and J dropped 7 bases, with 8 bases sitting between them. The length of the CDR3 is 12 residues. The CDR3 coding sequence is TGTGCCAGCAGCTTAGTTAGTACAGAGCAGTACTTC. Its protein product is CASSLVSTEQYF.

A word on this clonotype: With a much larger clone just one base away, this may be a read error. The rearrangement joins TRBV25-1 to TRBJ1-1; maybe TRBD1 (6 bases). The V and J ends lost 6 bases and 6 bases respectively, with 11 bases between them. The CDR3 extends over 12 amino acids. The germline V gene has CDR1 MGHDK and CDR2 SYGVNS. This CDR3 reads CASSRTVAEAFF. DNA for the CDR3: TGTGCCAGCAGCCGGACAGTGGCTGAAGCTTTCTTT.